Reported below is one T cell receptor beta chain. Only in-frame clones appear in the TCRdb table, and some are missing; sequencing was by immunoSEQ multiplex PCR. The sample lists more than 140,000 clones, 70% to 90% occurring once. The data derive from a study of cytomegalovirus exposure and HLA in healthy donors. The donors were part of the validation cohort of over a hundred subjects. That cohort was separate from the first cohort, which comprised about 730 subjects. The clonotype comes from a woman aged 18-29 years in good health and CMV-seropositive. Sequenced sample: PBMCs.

The CDR3, as DNA: TGTGCCAGCTCCCAAGGGACAGCCGGCCATGGCTACACCTTC. This gives the protein CASSQGTAGHGYTF. The chain employs TRBV18 and TRBJ1-2, with 7 bases fitting TRBD1. Trimming removed 6 bases from V and 6 bases from J; junction bases left unmatched: 10. The CDR3 contains 14 residues. CDR1 is KGHSH and CDR2 is LQKENI in the germline V gene.